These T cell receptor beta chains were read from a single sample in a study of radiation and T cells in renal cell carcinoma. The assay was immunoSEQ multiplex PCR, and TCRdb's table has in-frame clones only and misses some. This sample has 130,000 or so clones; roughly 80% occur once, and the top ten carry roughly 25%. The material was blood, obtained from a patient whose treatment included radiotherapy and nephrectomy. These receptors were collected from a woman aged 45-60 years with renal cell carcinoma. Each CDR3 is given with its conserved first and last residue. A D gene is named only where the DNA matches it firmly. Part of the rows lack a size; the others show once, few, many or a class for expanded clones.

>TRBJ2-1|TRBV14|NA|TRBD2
TGTGCCAGCAGCCTTACAGGCAAGGGACTAGCGAGCGAGCAGTTCTTC
CASSLTGKGLASEQFF
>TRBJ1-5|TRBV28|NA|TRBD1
TGTGCCAGCAATCTACAGGGGGCGTATAGCAATCAGCCCCAGCATTTT
CASNLQGAYSNQPQHF
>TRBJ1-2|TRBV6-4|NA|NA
TGTGCCAGCAGTAACACAGTCACTACCTCCCATGGCTACACCTTC
CASSNTVTTSHGYTF
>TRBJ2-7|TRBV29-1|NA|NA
TGCAGCGTTGCCTTGGCCTACGAGCAGTACTTC
CSVALAYEQYF
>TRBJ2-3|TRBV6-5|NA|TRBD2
TGTGCCAGCAGGGATAGCGGGATTGAAGCAGATACGCAGTATTTT
CASRDSGIEADTQYF
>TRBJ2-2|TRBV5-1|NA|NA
TGCGCCAGCAGCTTGACAGCAACGAACACCGGGGAGCTGTTTTTT
CASSLTATNTGELFF
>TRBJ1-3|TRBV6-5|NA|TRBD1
TGTGCCAGCAGTTCCCCCCACAGGGGGAGAGGAAACACCATATATTTT
CASSSPHRGRGNTIYF
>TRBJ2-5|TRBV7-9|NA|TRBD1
TGTGCCAGCAGGGGGACAGGGGTCTTGGGGACCCAGTACTTC
CASRGTGVLGTQYF
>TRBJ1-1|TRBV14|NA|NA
TGTGCCAGCAGCCAAGAACTCTCAGGGGTAACGAGCTCTGAAGCTTTCTTT
CASSQELSGVTSSEAFF
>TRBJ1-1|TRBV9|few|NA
TGTGCCAGCAGCTCCACGGGGGTGGACACTGAAGCTTTCTTT
CASSSTGVDTEAFF
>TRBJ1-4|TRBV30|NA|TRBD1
TGTGCCTGGAACAGGGGGTCGGCTAACGAAAAACTGTTTTTT
CAWNRGSANEKLFF
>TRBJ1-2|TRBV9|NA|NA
TGTGCCAGCAGCGGAAGCCAGGGGCCGACCGGTAACTATGGCTACACCTTC
CASSGSQGPTGNYGYTF
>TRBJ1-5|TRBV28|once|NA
TGTGCCAGCTCGGACAGACTCAATCAGCCCCAGCATTTT
CASSDRLNQPQHF
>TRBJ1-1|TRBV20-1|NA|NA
TGCAGTGCTAAGGAAGTTACAGAAGCTTTCTTT
CSAKEVTEAFF
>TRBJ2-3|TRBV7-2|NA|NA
TGTGCCAGCAGCTTAGTACATGAAGATACGCAGTATTTT
CASSLVHEDTQYF
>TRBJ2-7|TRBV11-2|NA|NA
TGTGCCAGCAGCATAGAGGACGAGCAGTACTTC
CASSIEDEQYF
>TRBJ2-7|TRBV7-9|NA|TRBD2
TGTGCCAGCAGCGTGGGGACTAGCGGAGAAATCTACGAGCAGTACTTC
CASSVGTSGEIYEQYF
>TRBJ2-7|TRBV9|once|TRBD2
TGTGCCAGCAGCGCCGGGGGGGGCGAGCAGTACTTC
CASSAGGGEQYF